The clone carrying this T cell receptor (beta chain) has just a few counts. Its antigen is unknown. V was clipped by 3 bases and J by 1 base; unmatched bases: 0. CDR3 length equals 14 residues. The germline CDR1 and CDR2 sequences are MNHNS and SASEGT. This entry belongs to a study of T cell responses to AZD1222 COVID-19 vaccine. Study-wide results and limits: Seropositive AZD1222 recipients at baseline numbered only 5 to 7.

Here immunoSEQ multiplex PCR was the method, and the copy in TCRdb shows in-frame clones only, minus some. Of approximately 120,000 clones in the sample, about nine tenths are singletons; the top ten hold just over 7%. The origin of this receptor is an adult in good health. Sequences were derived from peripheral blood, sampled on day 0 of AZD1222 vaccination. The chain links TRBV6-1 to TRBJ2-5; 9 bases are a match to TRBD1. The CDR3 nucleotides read TGTGCCAGCAGTGAGGGACAGGGCCAAGAGACCCAGTACTTC. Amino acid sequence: CASSEGQGQETQYF.